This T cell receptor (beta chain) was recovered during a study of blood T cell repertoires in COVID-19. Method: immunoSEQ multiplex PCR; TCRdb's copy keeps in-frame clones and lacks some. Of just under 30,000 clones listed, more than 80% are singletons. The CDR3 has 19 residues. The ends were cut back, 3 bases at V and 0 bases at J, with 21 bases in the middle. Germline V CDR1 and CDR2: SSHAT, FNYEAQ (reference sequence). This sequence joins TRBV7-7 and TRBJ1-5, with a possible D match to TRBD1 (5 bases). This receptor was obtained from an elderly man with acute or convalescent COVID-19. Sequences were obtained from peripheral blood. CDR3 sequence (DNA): TGTGCCAGCAGCTTTGTTTCGGGGGGGGTTTCTGGTAGCAATCAGCCCCAGCATTTT. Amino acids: CASSFVSGGVSGSNQPQHF.